This T cell receptor (beta chain) was identified in a study of cytomegalovirus exposure and HLA in healthy donors. In the study overall: HLA-typed donors were the source of approximately 85 million unique TCRs, which an early data release held.

This CDR3 region has 15 residues. Germline V gene sequence: CDR1 WSHSY, CDR2 SAAADI. J gave up 2 bases and V 6 bases, and 7 bases lay outside the gene matches. This clone was counted a few times. The antigen is unknown. The PCR contained 60 Vbeta and 13 Jbeta primers. Libraries were prepared by immunoSEQ multiplex PCR; TCRdb keeps only in-frame clonotypes and omits some of them. The data hold tens of thousands of clones, with about 70% observed a single time. General study results and limits: A later analysis found most CMV-associated TCR beta chains apparently HLA-restricted. Prior analysis indicated that the majority of TCR beta V segments exhibited productivity approximately 87% or approximately 30% of the time. Both high specificity and high sensitivity reportedly marked the classifier's diagnosis of cytomegalovirus status.

This chain uses TRBV10-2 with TRBJ1-5, with 7 positions matching TRBD1. Specimen: PBMCs. The sequence came from a woman between 50 and 59 years old in good health and CMV-seropositive. The CDR3 spells CASSATGDGNQPQHF. CDR3 nucleotides: TGCGCCAGCAGCGCAACAGGGGACGGCAATCAGCCCCAGCATTTT.